The entry that follows covers one T cell receptor beta chain sequence. Primers: 60 Vbeta forward and 13 Jbeta reverse. Clones were read by immunoSEQ multiplex PCR, and TCRdb kept only the in-frame ones, dropping some. The sample lists about 190,000 clones, about 80% occurring once. The CDR3 is 17 residues long. Germline V gene lookup returns CDR1 LGHNA and CDR2 YSLEER. V shed 1 base and J 7 bases; nucleotides not matched to a gene: 7. This sample stems from a study of cytomegalovirus exposure and HLA in healthy donors. The chain carries TRBV4-3 and TRBJ2-2; 12 bases match TRBD2. This TCR came from a woman aged 35 to 49 in good health and CMV-seronegative. The specimen sequenced was PBMCs. CDR3 nucleotide sequence: TGCGCCAGCAGCCAAGGGGCGACTAGCGGGAGAGGCGGGGAGCTGTTTTTT. Protein sequence: CASSQGATSGRGGELFF.